One sample yielded the 9 T cell receptor beta chains listed below, sequenced in a study of T-cell memory formation after mild COVID-19. Each CDR3 protein is one row after TCRdb ran MiXCR on the 5' RACE reads. The data contain 400,000 or so distinct CDR3 sequences, 20% of them singletons. Source material: PBMCs or a T cell subset sorted from them (not recorded which). Receptors were obtained from an adult woman who had mild COVID-19 (a few samples of this study predate the infection). Cell type and time point are not known.

This clonotype was seen a few times. The chain links TRBV19 to TRBJ2-5; 11 nucleotides align to TRBD2. V shed 5 bases and J 7 bases; nucleotides not matched to a gene: 12. The CDR3 runs 16 residues. Germline V gene sequence: CDR1 LNHDA, CDR2 SQIVND (reference sequence). The CDR3 reads CASSSHSGGALRTQYF. The CDR3 coding sequence is TGTGCCAGTAGTTCCCATAGCGGGGGGGCCCTTCGGACCCAGTACTTC. The variable domain in full, with the rest retrieved from reference TRBV19 and TRBJ2-5, is DGGITQSPKYLFRKEGQNVTLSCEQNLNHDAMYWYRQDPGQGLRLIYYSQIVNDFQKGDIAEGYSVSREKKESFPLTVTSAQKNPTAFYLCASSSHSGGALRTQYFGPGTRLLVL.

This clonotype came up a few times. V usage is TRBV12-3 or TRBV12-4 and J usage is TRBJ1-5; the D gene is possibly TRBD1 (5 bases). This CDR3 has 15 residues. V lost 8 bases to trimming and J lost 0 bases, with 14 bases between them. The CDR3 bases are TGTGCCAGCGGAAACGGGACGGATAGCAATCAGCCCCAGCATTTT. Its protein is CASGNGTDSNQPQHF.

V is TRBV12-3 or TRBV12-4 and J is TRBJ1-2; TRBD1 aligns across 7 bases. V shed 2 bases, J shed 3 bases, and the junction held 12 bases outside the gene matches. The CDR3 totals 17 residues. The CDR3 nucleotides are TGTGCCAGCAGTTTATCGGCGACAGGGTCTGGCGACTATGGCTACACCTTC. It yields the protein CASSLSATGSGDYGYTF.

The chain combines TRBV12-3 or TRBV12-4 with TRBJ2-1, with 7 bases identical to TRBD2. V lost 5 bases to trimming and J lost 0 bases; unmatched junction nucleotides: 13. The CDR3 contains 18 residues. CDR3 sequence: CASSPIPGRERSYNEQFF. The CDR3 region has the DNA TGTGCCAGCAGTCCTATCCCGGGGAGGGAGCGCTCCTACAATGAGCAGTTCTTC.

In this sample, this clonotype turned up a few times. The V and J genes are TRBV29-1 and TRBJ1-5; D gene unclear. Germline loops: CDR1 SQVTM, CDR2 ANQGSEA. V was clipped by 4 bases and J by 2 bases, with 15 bases between them. The CDR3 runs to 15 residues. The CDR3 loop is CSVVENLRGNQPQHF. CDR3 DNA sequence: TGCAGCGTTGTTGAGAATCTGAGAGGCAATCAGCCCCAGCATTTT.

This clonotype was seen a few times. V gene TRBV6-5 combines with J gene TRBJ2-6; possible D gene TRBD1, 5 bases. Trimming pared 3 bases from V and 0 bases from J, leaving 9 bases between. From germline, CDR1 is MNHEY and CDR2 SVGAGI. The CDR3 consists of 16 residues. This CDR3 is CASSYSGISGANVLTF. The CDR3 DNA reads as TGTGCCAGCAGTTATTCAGGGATCTCTGGGGCCAACGTCCTGACTTTC.

The chain couples TRBV18 to TRBJ2-7, with 8 bases lining up with TRBD1. The CDR3 has 17 amino acids. Germline lookup yields CDR1 KGHSH and CDR2 LQKENI. The trim removed 2 bases at V and 1 base at J, leaving 10 bases unmatched. CDR3 bases: TGTGCCAGCTCACCATCCCGACAGGGGACATTGTCCTACGAGCAGTACTTC. It specifies CASSPSRQGTLSYEQYF.

The chain combines TRBV29-1 with TRBJ2-4; D is unresolved. This CDR3 has 12 residues. V lost 2 bases and J lost 0, with 2 bases in between. Germline lookup yields CDR1 SQVTM and CDR2 ANQGSEA. The CDR3 DNA follows: TGCAGCGTTGAAATAGCCAAAAACATTCAGTACTTC. This gives the protein CSVEIAKNIQYF.

This clonotype was picked up a small number of times. The chain is built from TRBV3-1 and TRBJ1-1; D gene unclear. The V end was cut by 4 bases, the J end by 0 bases, with 9 bases between. The CDR3 contains 14 residues. Germline assignment: CDR1 LGHDT and CDR2 YNNKEL (reference sequence). CDR3 region: CASSPTGLNTEAFF. The CDR3 DNA sequence: TGTGCCAGCAGCCCCACCGGATTGAACACTGAAGCTTTCTTT.